Sequencing of this T cell receptor beta chain was carried out in a study of CD8 T cells in Susac syndrome. Notes on the study in general: As the study acknowledged, the number of individuals who were part of its TCR sequencing and HLA analysis was relatively small.

Sequencing of TCR beta was performed on blood CD8+ and CD4+ T cells. Germline-derived CDR1 and CDR2 are SGDLS and YYNGEE. This CDR3 is 15 amino acids long. V was pared by 4 bases and J by 8 bases, with 13 bases of the junction left unmatched. After extraction with the RNeasy kit, roughly 0.5 to 1 ug of the RNA was reverse transcribed using random hexamers. Amplification of the TCR beta CDR3 was carried out by immunoSEQ multiplex PCR, which spanned a total of 54 Vbeta and 13 Jbeta segments. MiXCR was run by TCRdb on the immunoSEQ multiplex PCR reads, yielding one entry per CDR3 protein. The repertoire includes 150,000 to 200,000 distinct CDR3 sequences, around 94% of them detected once, and roughly 0.12% sits in the top ten. Points on this clonotype: Its antigen is not identified.

The sequence derives from a human donor with Susac syndrome. The gene calls are TRBV9 and TRBJ1-2; TRBD1 agrees at 8 bases. Sequencing was done on a sample of CD4+ T cells from PBMCs. The chain's CDR3 is CASSPRDFRGRGYTF. The CDR3, as DNA: TGTGCCAGCAGCCCCAGAGATTTCAGGGGGCGAGGCTACACCTTC. The whole variable domain, filled in from reference TRBV9 and TRBJ1-2, reads DSGVTQTPKHLITATGQRVTLRCSPRSGDLSVYWYQQSLDQGLQFLIQYYNGEERAKGNILERFSAQQFPDLHSELNLSSLELGDSALYFCASSPRDFRGRGYTFGSGTRLTVV.